This section outlines one TCR beta chain sequence together with its context. TCRdb's table, derived via immunoSEQ multiplex PCR, lists solely in-frame clones and lacks some. The data hold 170,000 or so clones, with roughly 84% observed a single time. This record belongs to a study of blood T cell repertoires in COVID-19. This CDR3 is built from 15 residues. Germline lookup yields CDR1 SGHDN and CDR2 FVKESK. Trimming stripped 2 bases from V and 4 bases from J, with 14 bases between. The sequenced material came from peripheral blood. This sequence joins TRBV14 and TRBJ1-1; the D gene is possibly TRBD1 (5 bases). The TCR originated in a man between 18 and 35 years old with active or convalescent COVID-19. The CDR3 spells CASSQILGGVTEAFF. The CDR3, as DNA: TGTGCCAGCAGCCAAATCCTGGGAGGGGTCACTGAAGCTTTCTTT.